This TCR beta chain came from a study of early T cells in non-severe SARS-CoV-2 infection. Across the study: Unsorted whole-blood RNA was sequenced in bulk, leaving chains unpaired.

TCRdb reprocessed the 5' RACE reads with MiXCR, giving one entry per CDR3 protein. The sample consists of tens of thousands of distinct CDR3 sequences, over 10% of them appearing once. Study observations and caveats: A preference for anti-spike CD8 responses marked VDJdb matching, which missed private and CD4 specificities.

Comment on this clonotype: What it recognizes is unknown.

The clonotype comes from an adult who was a healthcare worker with PCR-confirmed SARS-CoV-2 infection or an uninfected control (not recorded which). Sequencing was performed on whole blood.

The DNA for the CDR3 is TGCAGCGTTGAAACAGCGGGAGAACCAGATACGCAGTATTTT. Protein: CSVETAGEPDTQYF. The chain is built from TRBV29-1 and TRBJ2-3; 8 bases agree with TRBD2. The CDR3 has 14 amino acids. In germline, CDR1 is SQVTM, CDR2 ANQGSEA. With 2 bases clipped from V and 4 bases from J, the junction kept 5 bases outside the gene matches.